The 9 T cell receptor beta chains in this list originate from one sample, sequenced in a study of T cell repertoires in cytomegalovirus infection. These receptors have no identified antigens. Using its own MiXCR run on the reads, TCRdb lists one record per CDR3 protein. The sample lists about 280,000 distinct CDR3 sequences; approximately 22% were seen once. The specimen was cultured PBMCs, collected from culture after CMV antigen stimulation. The origin of the receptors is a human donor in good health (CMV status not recorded). Some clones in this sample may be carry-over from other donors' samples.

The chain is built from TRBV27 and TRBJ2-7; D possibly corresponds to TRBD2 (5 bases). Germline V CDR1 and CDR2: MNHEY, SMNVEV (reference sequence). CDR3 size: 13 residues. Between the trimmed V and J ends, which lost 3 bases and 3 bases, there was a span of 9 bases. The CDR3: CASSFGIYYEQYF. DNA of the CDR3: TGTGCCAGCAGTTTCGGGATTTACTACGAGCAGTACTTC.

This clonotype was counted only a few times. The rearrangement links TRBV20-1 to TRBJ2-4, with D possibly being TRBD1 (5 bases). The CDR3 consists of 14 residues. The V end was cut by 3 bases, the J end by 5 bases, with 14 bases between. CDR1 DFQATT and CDR2 SNEGSKA come from the germline V gene (reference sequence). In DNA, the CDR3 is TGCAGTGCTAGTCACCTATCACAGGAAAACATTCAGTACTTC. Amino acids: CSASHLSQENIQYF.

This clonotype was seen repeatedly, ten times or more. The chain carries TRBV12-3 or TRBV12-4 and TRBJ2-7; no firm D call. There are 12 residues in the CDR3. Trimming pared 5 bases from V and 3 bases from J, leaving 8 bases between. Written as DNA, the CDR3 is TGTGCCAGCAGTGCCCGGGTCTACGAGCAGTACTTC. It is translated as CASSARVYEQYF.

This clonotype was seen a handful of times. V usage is TRBV5-6 and J usage is TRBJ2-3, with D hard to call. The germline CDR1 and CDR2 sequences are SGHDT and YYEEEE. This CDR3 contains 15 residues. The V end was cut by 5 bases, the J end by 0 bases, with 13 bases between. The CDR3 DNA follows: TGTGCCAGCAGAGCCTTACAGTCAAGCACAGATACGCAGTATTTT. Protein: CASRALQSSTDTQYF.

This clonotype has ten or more counts. The chain couples TRBV29-1 to TRBJ1-1; the D is unclear. Germline-derived CDR1 and CDR2 are SQVTM and ANQGSEA. The length of the CDR3 is 13 residues. Trimming cost V 4 bases and J 8 bases, with 17 bases left between them. The CDR3 DNA reads TGCAGCGTTGTCGGGATATCAGGCCTCGAAGCTTTCTTT. Translation gives CSVVGISGLEAFF.

The chain combines TRBV6-5 with TRBJ1-1; D remains ambiguous. This CDR3 region has 15 residues. V shed 6 bases and J shed 0 bases, with 14 bases lying between them. Germline V gene lookup returns CDR1 MNHEY and CDR2 SVGAGI. The CDR3 DNA is TGTGCCAGCAGGGACCGATTGGCCGTGAACACTGAAGCTTTCTTT. It encodes CASRDRLAVNTEAFF.

This clonotype was counted ten times or more. The J gene is TRBJ2-3, the V gene TRBV7-6; 13 nucleotides line up with TRBD2. The germline V gene has CDR1 SGHVS and CDR2 FNYEAQ. This CDR3 is built from 23 residues. V was pared by 1 base and J by 6 bases, with 25 bases of the junction left unmatched. The CDR3 is CASSLEDTDPGLAGRMDWDTQYF. For the CDR3, the DNA is TGTGCCAGCAGCTTAGAGGACACCGATCCGGGACTAGCGGGAAGGATGGATTGGGATACGCAGTATTTT.

The sample holds a few counts of this clonotype. This chain joins TRBV10-2 and TRBJ1-5; 7 nucleotides align to TRBD1. In germline, CDR1 is WSHSY, CDR2 SAAADI. Trimming cost V 7 bases and J 2 bases; bases outside gene matches: 2. The CDR3 sequence is 13 residues long. The CDR3 bases are TGCGCCAGCACCGGACAGGGCAATCAGCCCCAGCATTTT. Protein product: CASTGQGNQPQHF.

In this sample, this clonotype turned up many times. The DNA of the CDR3 is TGTGCCAGCAGAATGGACAGGGGGTTTACAGATACGCAGTATTTT. It codes for CASRMDRGFTDTQYF. This chain joins TRBV11-2 and TRBJ2-3; TRBD1 matches at 10 bases. The CDR3 consists of 15 residues. After removal of 6 bases from V and 3 bases from J, the junction contained 6 bases not matched to a gene. CDR1 SGHAT and CDR2 FQNNGV come from the germline V gene.